This TCR beta chain was recovered during a study of blood T cell repertoires in COVID-19. The method was immunoSEQ multiplex PCR; TCRdb's version includes in-frame clones alone and lacks a portion of them. The table includes about 390,000 clones, more than 70% detected once. The CDR3 has 12 amino acids. The V and J ends lost 5 bases and 2 bases respectively, with 6 bases between them. Looked up from germline, CDR1 is LGHDT and CDR2 is YNNKEL (reference sequence). The V call is TRBV3-1 (or the pseudogene TRBV3-2), the J call TRBJ1-2; D gene ambiguous. The sequence was obtained from a woman aged 60-70 years with COVID-19, enrolled during active disease. Sequencing was done on a sample of peripheral blood. The DNA for the CDR3 is TGTGCCAGCAGCTTTTCGAACTATGGCTACACCTTC. Its protein is CASSFSNYGYTF.